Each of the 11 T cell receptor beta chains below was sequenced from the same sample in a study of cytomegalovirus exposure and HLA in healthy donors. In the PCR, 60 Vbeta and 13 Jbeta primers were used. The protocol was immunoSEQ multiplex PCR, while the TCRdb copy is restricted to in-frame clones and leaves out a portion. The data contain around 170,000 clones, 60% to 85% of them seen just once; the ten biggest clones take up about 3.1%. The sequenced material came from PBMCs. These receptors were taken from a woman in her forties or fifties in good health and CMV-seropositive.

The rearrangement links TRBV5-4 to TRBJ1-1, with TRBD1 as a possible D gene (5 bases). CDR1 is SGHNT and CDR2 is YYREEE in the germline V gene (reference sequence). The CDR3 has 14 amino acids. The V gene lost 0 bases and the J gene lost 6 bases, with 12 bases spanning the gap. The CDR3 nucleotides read TGTGCCAGCAGCTTGGCAGGGTTAGAGGCTGAAGCTTTCTTT. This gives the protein CASSLAGLEAEAFF.

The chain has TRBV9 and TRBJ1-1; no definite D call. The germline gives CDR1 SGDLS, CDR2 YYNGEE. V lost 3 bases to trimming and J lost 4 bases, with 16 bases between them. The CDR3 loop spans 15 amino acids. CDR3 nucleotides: TGTGCCAGCAGCGCGAGGGTTGGTGGGCCCACTGAAGCTTTCTTT. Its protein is CASSARVGGPTEAFF.

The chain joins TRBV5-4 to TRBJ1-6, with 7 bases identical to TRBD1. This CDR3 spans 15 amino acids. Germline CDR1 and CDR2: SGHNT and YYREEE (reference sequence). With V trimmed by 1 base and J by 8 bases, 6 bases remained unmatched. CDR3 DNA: TGTGCCAGCAGCTTGCGGGCAGGGACAGATTCACCCCTCCACTTT. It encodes CASSLRAGTDSPLHF.

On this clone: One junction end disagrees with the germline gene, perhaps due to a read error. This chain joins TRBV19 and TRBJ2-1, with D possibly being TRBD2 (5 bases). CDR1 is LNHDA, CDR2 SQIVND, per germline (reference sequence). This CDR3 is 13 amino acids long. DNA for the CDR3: TGTGCCAGTAGCTCGGACTCCTCCAATGAGCAGTTCTTC. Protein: CASSSDSSNEQFF. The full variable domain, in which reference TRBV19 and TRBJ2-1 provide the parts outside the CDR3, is DGGITQSPKYLFRKEGQNVTLSCEQNLNHDAMYWYRQDPGQGLRLIYYSQIVNDFQKGDIAEGYSVSREKKESFPLTVTSAQKNPTAFYLCASSSDSSNEQFFGPGTRLTVL.

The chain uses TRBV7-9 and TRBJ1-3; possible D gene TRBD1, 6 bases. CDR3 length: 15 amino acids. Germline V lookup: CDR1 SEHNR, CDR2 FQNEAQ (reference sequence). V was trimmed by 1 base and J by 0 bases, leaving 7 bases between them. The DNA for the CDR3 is TGTGCCAGCAGCTTAGGGGGGCTCTCTGGAAACACCATATATTTT. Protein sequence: CASSLGGLSGNTIYF.

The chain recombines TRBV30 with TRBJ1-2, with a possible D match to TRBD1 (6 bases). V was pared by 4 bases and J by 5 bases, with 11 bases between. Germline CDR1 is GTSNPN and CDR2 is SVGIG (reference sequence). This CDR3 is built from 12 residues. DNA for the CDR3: TGTGCCTGGACAACAGGGTTGTATGGCTACACCTTC. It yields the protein CAWTTGLYGYTF.

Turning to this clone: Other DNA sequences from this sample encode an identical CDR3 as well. CDR3: CAWRVGVAGGNEQFF. CDR3 DNA sequence: TGTGCCTGGAGGGTAGGGGTAGCGGGGGGGAATGAGCAGTTCTTC. V usage is TRBV30 and J usage is TRBJ2-1, with 11 bases lining up with TRBD2. CDR1 is GTSNPN and CDR2 is SVGIG in the germline V gene (reference sequence). CDR3 length: 15 residues. V lost 3 bases to trimming and J lost 7 bases; unmatched junction nucleotides: 8.

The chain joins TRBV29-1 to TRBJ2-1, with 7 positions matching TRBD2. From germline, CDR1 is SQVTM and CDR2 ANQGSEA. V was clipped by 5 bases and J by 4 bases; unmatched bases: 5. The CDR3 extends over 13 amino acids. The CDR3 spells CSVSGEGYNEQFF. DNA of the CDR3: TGCAGCGTTTCGGGGGAGGGGTACAATGAGCAGTTCTTC.

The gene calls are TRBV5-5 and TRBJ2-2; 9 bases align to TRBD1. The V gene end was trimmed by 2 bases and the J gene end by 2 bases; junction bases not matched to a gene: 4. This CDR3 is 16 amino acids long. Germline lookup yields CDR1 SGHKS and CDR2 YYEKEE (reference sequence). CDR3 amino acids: CASSLQGAENTGELFF. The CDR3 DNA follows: TGTGCCAGCAGCTTACAGGGGGCGGAAAACACCGGGGAGCTGTTTTTT.

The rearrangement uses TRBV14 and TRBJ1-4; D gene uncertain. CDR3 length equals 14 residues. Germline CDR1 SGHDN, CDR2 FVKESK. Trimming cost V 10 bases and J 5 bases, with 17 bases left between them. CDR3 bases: TGTGCCACCCTAAGAATCGGGGAAAATGAAAAACTGTTTTTT. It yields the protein CATLRIGENEKLFF. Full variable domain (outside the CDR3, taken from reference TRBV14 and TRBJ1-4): EAGVTQFPSHSVIEKGQTVTLRCDPISGHDNLYWYRRVMGKEIKFLLHFVKESKQDESGMPNNRFLAERTGGTYSTLKVQPAELEDSGVYFCATLRIGENEKLFFGSGTQLSVL.

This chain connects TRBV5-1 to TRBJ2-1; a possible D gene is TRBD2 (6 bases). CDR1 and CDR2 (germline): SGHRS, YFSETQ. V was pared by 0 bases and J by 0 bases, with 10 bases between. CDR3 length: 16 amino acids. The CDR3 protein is CASSLDSEGSYNEQFF. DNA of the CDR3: TGCGCCAGCAGCTTGGATTCGGAGGGCTCCTACAATGAGCAGTTCTTC. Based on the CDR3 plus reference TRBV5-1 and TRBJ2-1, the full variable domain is KAGVTQTPRYLIKTRGQQVTLSCSPISGHRSVSWYQQTPGQGLQFLFEYFSETQRNKGNFPGRFSGRQFSNSRSEMNVSTLELGDSALYLCASSLDSEGSYNEQFFGPGTRLTVL.